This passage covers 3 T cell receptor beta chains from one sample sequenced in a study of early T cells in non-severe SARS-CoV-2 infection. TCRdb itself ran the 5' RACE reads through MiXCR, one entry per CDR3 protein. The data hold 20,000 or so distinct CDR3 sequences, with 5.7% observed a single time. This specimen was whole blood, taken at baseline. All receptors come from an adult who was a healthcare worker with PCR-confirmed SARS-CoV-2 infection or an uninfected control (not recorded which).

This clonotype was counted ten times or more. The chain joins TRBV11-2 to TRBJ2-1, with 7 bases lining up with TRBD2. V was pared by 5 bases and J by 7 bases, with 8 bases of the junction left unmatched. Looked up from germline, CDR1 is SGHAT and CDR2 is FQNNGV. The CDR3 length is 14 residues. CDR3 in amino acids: CASSPRVGGNEQFF. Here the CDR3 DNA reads TGTGCCAGCAGCCCCCGGGTGGGGGGGAATGAGCAGTTCTTC.

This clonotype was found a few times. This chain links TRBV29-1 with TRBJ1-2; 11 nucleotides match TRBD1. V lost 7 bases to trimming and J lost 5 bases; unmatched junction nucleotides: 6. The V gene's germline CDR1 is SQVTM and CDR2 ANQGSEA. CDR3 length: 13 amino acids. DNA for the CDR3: TGCAGCGCTGGGACAGGGGGACCATATGGCTACACCTTC. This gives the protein CSAGTGGPYGYTF.

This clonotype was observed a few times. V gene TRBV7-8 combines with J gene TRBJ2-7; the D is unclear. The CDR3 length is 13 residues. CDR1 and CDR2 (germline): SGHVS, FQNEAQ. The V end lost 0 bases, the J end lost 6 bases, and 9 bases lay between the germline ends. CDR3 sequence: CASSLAPGGEQYF. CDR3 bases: TGTGCCAGCAGCTTAGCCCCGGGTGGCGAGCAGTACTTC.